This entry describes one TCR beta chain. It has no known antigen specificity. Base qualities are missing; no much larger clone stands one base away. Enrolling through a virtual design, the prospective study's participants ranged in age from about 18 to 100 years and lived across approximately 25 United States geographic areas. Cohort assignment in the prospective study relied on participant-reported clinical history from a screening survey and a study questionnaire. Recovered participants in ImmuneRACE Cohort 3 were defined by two consecutive negative NP/OP PCR tests, clearance by a healthcare professional, or resolution of symptoms. In the prospective study, whole blood, serum and a nasopharyngeal or oropharyngeal swab were collected from each participant by mobile phlebotomists. Prospective study participants could optionally give additional blood draws and questionnaires over an approximately two-month period. Before DNA extraction, blood samples from the prospective study were shipped at room temperature or frozen.

The CDR3 covers 16 residues, taking in both the cysteine and the phenylalanine. Only CDR3 DNA is held: 48 bases, read in frame from base 1. Trimming accounts for 7 bases at V and 3 bases at J, while the number of junction bases matched to no gene is 12. CDR1 is given as ENHRY and CDR2 as SYGVKD, both from the germline V gene. The immunoSEQ Assay, a bias-controlled multiplex PCR, was used to amplify TCRbeta CDR3 regions from genomic DNA. For the original study's pipeline: Nucleated cell counts per sample were estimated from amplification of reference gene primers within the assay. Sequence reads were collapsed and filtered to measure the absolute abundance of every unique TCRbeta CDR3 rearrangement. Productive Simpson clonality was computed per sample as the square root of Simpson's diversity index over productive rearrangements. In TCRdb, the immuneACCESS table is reduced to in-frame sequences with V and J assigned. These tables do not hold every clone; where another copy was compared, an unresolved V gene accounts for under half, and the others remain unexplained. D and trimming come from the DNA, and the V and J calls and clone size come from that table. This sample lists hundreds of thousands of clones; 85% were detected once. The top ten clonotypes cover 2% to 3% of the sample.

This sample is drawn from a study of blood T cell repertoires in COVID-19 (dated by TCRdb to the early 2020s). About the study as a whole: Collaborator samples came from the United States, Italy and Spain and covered acute and convalescent phases of COVID-19. The material from the prospective study consisted of cDNA or gDNA derived from T cells, B-cell-depleted T cells, or PBMCs. The dataset comprised deeply sampled blood TCRbeta repertoires from subjects exposed to, actively infected with, or recovered from COVID-19. The repertoires were released in a freely available public database intended as a resource for research on the immune response to SARS-CoV-2. Samples were obtained from the ongoing ImmuneRACE study (first 160 participants) and from about 1,300 subjects provided by 6 global collaborators. Nearly every sample came with metadata listing a de-identified subject ID, COVID-19 status, age in years and sex. HLA class I and class II types, where available, came from metadata supplied by the sample provider rather than from assay-based typing.

Results the study describes overall, beyond this receptor: Clinical and demographic metadata were provided uncurated, with the amount varying by source and participant.

Sequenced: PBMCs or T cells enriched from blood (not recorded which). This receptor was obtained from a woman in her 50s who had recovered from COVID-19. Recombination connected TRBV10-3 to TRBJ2-7; TRBD1 aligns with 10 central bases. The DNA sequence is as follows: TGTGCCATCACAGCTACCGGGACAGGGGTTTACTACGAGCAGTACTTC. Its protein is CAITATGTGVYYEQYF.